Listed below are T cell receptor beta chains from one sample, sequenced in a study of vaccination and CD4 T cells after COVID-19. TCRdb fed the PCR reads into MiXCR, producing one record per CDR3 protein. Found here are 15,000 to 20,000 distinct CDR3 sequences, approximately 40% of them singletons; the top ten hold roughly 9.5%. No antigen has been identified for these receptors. The material sequenced was CD4+ T cells from blood, cultured in vitro, taken after SARS-CoV-2 vaccination. Receptors originate from a human donor who had recovered from COVID-19. Each CDR3 is given with its conserved first and last residue. A D gene is named only where the DNA matches it firmly. A row's size may be missing; if present it is once, few, many or a size class.

TRBV27	TRBD1	-	TRBJ1-1	TGTGCCAGCAGTTGGGACAGCTGGGACACTGAAGCTTTCTTT	CASSWDSWDTEAFF
TRBV6-1	-	once	TRBJ1-2	TGTGCCAGCAGTGACTCTGTGCTTTCAGGCTACACCTTC	CASSDSVLSGYTF
TRBV7-2	TRBD1	few	TRBJ2-5	TGTGCCAGCAGCCGCCAGAGGGGACAGGGCCAAGAGACCCAGTACTTC	CASSRQRGQGQETQYF
TRBV7-9	TRBD2	-	TRBJ2-1	TGTGCCAGCAGCTTAGGACTAGCGGGGGGGGCTTTCTACAATGAGCAGTTCTTC	CASSLGLAGGAFYNEQFF
TRBV6-1	TRBD2	-	TRBJ2-7	TGTGCCAGCAGTCCTGGGGGCGGGAGGTGGAACTACGAGCAGTACTTC	CASSPGGGRWNYEQYF
TRBV5-1	TRBD1	-	TRBJ1-1	TGCGCCAGCAGCTCAGGGGGCGGCACTGAAGCTTTCTTT	CASSSGGGTEAFF
TRBV20-1	-	-	TRBJ1-2	TGCAGTGCTAGAGAGGGGGGGGGACTGGCCTATGGCTACACCTTC	CSAREGGGLAYGYTF
TRBV7-9	TRBD1	-	TRBJ2-1	TGTGCCAGCATCTGGACAGGGTACAATGAGCAGTTCTTC	CASIWTGYNEQFF
TRBV7-2	TRBD1	few	TRBJ2-5	TGTGCCAGCAGCTTAGATTTGGCAGGGGGACGAGAGACCCAGTACTTC	CASSLDLAGGRETQYF
TRBV20-1	-	few	TRBJ1-4	TGCAGTGCTAGCGTCAGCGCAACTAATGAAAAACTGTTTTTT	CSASVSATNEKLFF
TRBV30	-	few	TRBJ2-1	TGTGCCTGGAGAGGGATGAGCAATGAGCAGTTCTTC	CAWRGMSNEQFF
TRBV6-1	-	few	TRBJ2-2	TGTGCCAGCAAGGCAGGGTTCACCGGGGAGCTGTTTTTT	CASKAGFTGELFF
TRBV18	TRBD2	-	TRBJ2-3	TGTGCCAGCTCACCCTACACTAGCGGGAGTGCAGATACGCAGTATTTT	CASSPYTSGSADTQYF
TRBV5-5	-	few	TRBJ1-2	TGTGCCAGCAGCTTGGAGTCCTATGGCTACACCTTC	CASSLESYGYTF
TRBV6-2/TRBV6-3	TRBD2	few	TRBJ2-7	TGTGCCAGCAGTTACGAGGCGGGAGGGGTTTCCTACGAGCAGTACTTC	CASSYEAGGVSYEQYF
TRBV6-1	-	-	TRBJ2-7	TGTGCCAGCAGTGAAAGCCACAGGGTCTACGAGCAGTACTTC	CASSESHRVYEQYF
TRBV5-4	-	few	TRBJ2-3	TGTGCCAGCAGCTTGGGGATGGCGGATACGCAGTATTTT	CASSLGMADTQYF
TRBV10-3	TRBD1	-	TRBJ1-4	TGTGCCATCAGTGGTAAACAGGGGCTCAATGAAAAACTGTTTTTT	CAISGKQGLNEKLFF
TRBV7-2	TRBD1	few	TRBJ1-5	TGTGCCAGCAGCTTGACAGGGGTAGGTCAGCCCCAGCATTTT	CASSLTGVGQPQHF
TRBV6-1	-	-	TRBJ1-3	TGTGCCAGCCGCTCTGGAAACACCATATATTTT	CASRSGNTIYF
TRBV5-1	TRBD2	-	TRBJ2-3	TGCGCCAGCAGCTTGCCCCGAGGCGGGGGAACAGATACGCAGTATTTT	CASSLPRGGGTDTQYF
TRBV7-7	-	-	TRBJ2-1	TGTGCCAGCAGCTTAGGGGCGGGGGAGCAGTTCTTC	CASSLGAGEQFF
TRBV20-1	-	few	TRBJ1-6	TGCAGTGCTCCAGACTTCGGGTTTAATTCACCCCTCCACTTT	CSAPDFGFNSPLHF
TRBV19	TRBD1	-	TRBJ2-7	TGTGCCAGTAGTAGCCTGGACAGGGGTCAACCCTACGAGCAGTACTTC	CASSSLDRGQPYEQYF
TRBV2	-	few	TRBJ1-2	TGTGCCAGCAGGGAGACTCAGGGCCCATTAGAGGGCTACACCTTC	CASRETQGPLEGYTF
TRBV2	TRBD1	-	TRBJ2-2	TGTGCCAGCATGGGGGACAGGTTCGCGAACACCGGGGAGCTGTTTTTT	CASMGDRFANTGELFF
TRBV20-1	-	few	TRBJ2-3	TGCAGTGCGCGACGGCCTGTCCTCGATACAGATACGCAGTATTTT	CSARRPVLDTDTQYF
TRBV7-9	-	-	TRBJ2-6	TGTGCCAGCAGCTTTGGTACAGCATCTGGGGCCAACGTCCTGACTTTC	CASSFGTASGANVLTF
TRBV2	TRBD2	-	TRBJ2-1	TGTGCCAGCAGTGAACGGAGCGGGAGCCCCAATGAGCAGTTCTTC	CASSERSGSPNEQFF
TRBV20-1	-	-	TRBJ2-2	TGCAGTGCTAGAGATCTGCGGGGTGGAGCGAACACCGGGGAGCTGTTTTTT	CSARDLRGGANTGELFF
TRBV7-8	-	-	TRBJ1-2	TGTGCCAGCAGCTTAGCGCGGGGGTATGGCTACACCTTC	CASSLARGYGYTF
TRBV12-3/TRBV12-4	-	-	TRBJ1-2	TGTGCCAGCAGTTTCCCCCGAGGGGGCTACACCTTC	CASSFPRGGYTF
TRBV6-1	-	few	TRBJ1-1	TGTGCCAGCACCTGGGGGAAAGAAGCTTTCTTT	CASTWGKEAFF
TRBV20-1	-	-	TRBJ2-7	TGCAGTGCTAGAGGCCACAGGGATAGGGAGCAGTACTTC	CSARGHRDREQYF
TRBV7-9	-	few	TRBJ1-1	TGTGCCAGCAGCCCAGGACAGAGAAACACTGAAGCTTTCTTT	CASSPGQRNTEAFF
TRBV7-2	-	-	TRBJ1-4	TGTGCCAGCAGCTCCCAGGCTGGGACAACTAATGAAAAACTGTTTTTT	CASSSQAGTTNEKLFF
TRBV6-1	TRBD1	-	TRBJ1-2	TGTGCCAGCAGTGAAATGAAGTGGGACAGAGTATACTATGGCTACACCTTC	CASSEMKWDRVYYGYTF
TRBV7-2	-	-	TRBJ1-5	TGTGCCAGCAGCTTAGGATTAAGTCAGCCCCAGCATTTT	CASSLGLSQPQHF
TRBV20-1	-	few	TRBJ2-7	TGCAGTGCGGAGGGGGCTACAGGGACATACGAGCAGTACTTC	CSAEGATGTYEQYF
TRBV7-2	-	medium-sized	TRBJ1-2	TGTGCCAGCAGCCCATCGCGTCAGACTTCCAACTATGGCTACACCTTC	CASSPSRQTSNYGYTF
TRBV12-3/TRBV12-4	-	-	TRBJ1-2	TGTGCCAGCAGTTCCCAATCTTCCCCTTGGAGATCAGCTTATGGCTACACCTTC	CASSSQSSPWRSAYGYTF
TRBV2	TRBD2	-	TRBJ2-2	TGTGCCAGGAGGACTAGTTTGAACACCGGGGAGCTGTTTTTT	CARRTSLNTGELFF
TRBV15	-	-	TRBJ1-1	TGTGCCACCAGCAGAGAAGGGACGGGGACTGGTGCTTTCTTT	CATSREGTGTGAFF
TRBV5-4	TRBD1	-	TRBJ1-4	TGTGCCAGCAGCTTGAGAGGGACAGGGGGTGAAAAACTGTTTTTT	CASSLRGTGGEKLFF
TRBV5-4	-	-	TRBJ1-2	TGTGCCAGCAGCTTGATCGGGCAGGGGTATGGCTACACCTTC	CASSLIGQGYGYTF
TRBV20-1	-	-	TRBJ2-5	TGCAGTGCTTCCCAGGTACAGGGCATCGTGACCCAGTACTTC	CSASQVQGIVTQYF
TRBV4-1	-	-	TRBJ1-3	TGCGCCAGCAGCCAAGATCCTGCAGGCCACTCTGGAAACACCATATATTTT	CASSQDPAGHSGNTIYF
TRBV7-2	-	-	TRBJ2-1	TGCGCCAGCAGCCAAGCGGGTCCCAACAATGAGCAGTTCTTC	CASSQAGPNNEQFF
TRBV6-4	-	-	TRBJ2-1	TGTGCCAGCAGTGACTCAGGGGGACGCAATGAGCAGTTCTTC	CASSDSGGRNEQFF
TRBV28	TRBD1	-	TRBJ1-6	TGTGCCAGCAGGTTCTCGACAGGGGATAATTCACCCCTCCACTTT	CASRFSTGDNSPLHF
TRBV5-5	-	-	TRBJ2-5	TGTGCCAGCAGCTTGACAGAGTGGGCTCAAGAGACCCAGTACTTC	CASSLTEWAQETQYF
TRBV20-1	TRBD1	few	TRBJ1-4	TGCAGTGCTACGCCCCCGGGACAGGGAAATGAAAAACTGTTTTTT	CSATPPGQGNEKLFF
TRBV18	TRBD1	-	TRBJ1-6	TGTGCCAGCTCAAGCAAGGACAGGGGCCATTCACCCCTCCACTTT	CASSSKDRGHSPLHF
TRBV5-1	TRBD1	-	TRBJ1-6	TGCGCCAGCAGCTTGGCCGCAGGGGGAAATTCACCCCTCCACTTT	CASSLAAGGNSPLHF
TRBV20-1	TRBD2	medium-sized	TRBJ2-3	TGCAGTGCTATCCTGACTAGCGGGAGACTATCCACAGATACGCAGTATTTT	CSAILTSGRLSTDTQYF
TRBV19	-	-	TRBJ1-2	TGTGCCAGTAGTCAGAACTCAGGGCTCTATGGCTACACCTTC	CASSQNSGLYGYTF
TRBV19	-	-	TRBJ1-5	TGTGCCAGTAGCCTGGGACTGGGAAGCAATCAGCCCCAGCATTTT	CASSLGLGSNQPQHF
TRBV27	-	-	TRBJ1-6	TGTGCCAGCGGAAAGGGCGTCGATAATTCACCCCTCCACTTT	CASGKGVDNSPLHF
TRBV18	TRBD1	-	TRBJ1-1	TGTGCCAGCTCACCGTCGACAGGGCCGGACACTGAAGCTTTCTTT	CASSPSTGPDTEAFF